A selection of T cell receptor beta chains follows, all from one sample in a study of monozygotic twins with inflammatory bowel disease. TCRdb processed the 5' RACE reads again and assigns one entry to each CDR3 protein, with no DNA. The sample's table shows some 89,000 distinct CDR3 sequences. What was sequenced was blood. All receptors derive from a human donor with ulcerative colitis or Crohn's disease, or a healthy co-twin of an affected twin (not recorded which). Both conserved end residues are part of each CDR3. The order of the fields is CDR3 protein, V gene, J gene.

CASSEEALTQFF	TRBV2	TRBJ2-1
CASSRAGTDNQPQHF	TRBV6-1	TRBJ1-5
CASSYRSGAAQPQHF	TRBV6-5	TRBJ1-5
CASSPRTDYGYTF	TRBV19	TRBJ1-2
CASSESRTFTTYTEAFF	TRBV10-2	TRBJ1-1
CSVDDRGRSGNTIYF	TRBV29-1	TRBJ1-3
CASSVGGGWGADNEKLFF	TRBV9	TRBJ1-4
CASSRGGNSPLHF	TRBV7-6	TRBJ1-6
CASSVGVSYEQYF	TRBV9	TRBJ2-7
CSAYGAGEQYF	TRBV20-1	TRBJ2-7
CSAREWKLGDTQYF	TRBV20-1	TRBJ2-3
CASSSDGFNSPLHF	TRBV11-2	TRBJ1-6
CSVSGTHEQYF	TRBV29-1	TRBJ2-7
CASSFQGDTEAFF	TRBV5-1	TRBJ1-1
CASSSIRVEYSNQPQHF	TRBV6-5	TRBJ1-5
CASSQGRVNWVNEQFF	TRBV4-2	TRBJ2-1
CSATSGPTEAFF	TRBV20-1	TRBJ1-1
CASSFISGSGGYEQFF	TRBV27	TRBJ2-1
CSVGRGQTNTGELFF	TRBV29-1	TRBJ2-2